Each of the 3 T cell receptor beta chains below was sequenced from the same sample in a study of blood T cell repertoires in COVID-19 (dated by TCRdb to 2018 to 2020). The library relied on the immunoSEQ multiplex PCR assay. The clones in this table, taken by TCRdb from immuneACCESS, are in-frame only. Not every clone is retained; where verified, under half of the shortfall comes from an unresolved V gene, and the cause of the rest is unknown. Within this sample are approximately 30,000 clones, with almost 90% of them counted one time only. Approximately 24% of the sample is in the top ten clones. The sample comprised peripheral blood. These receptors originate from a human donor in a cohort sampled during active COVID-19.

V and J are TRBV7-9 and TRBJ1-2; possible D gene TRBD1, 5 bases. The CDR3 runs 15 residues. CDR1 is SEHNR and CDR2 is FQNEAQ in the germline V gene (reference sequence). The germline V and J ends were trimmed by 2 bases and 5 bases, with 15 bases remaining between them. The CDR3 DNA reads TGTGCCAGCAGCTTATCGGGCAGGAGGGGTTATGGCTACACCTTC. This gives the protein CASSLSGRRGYGYTF.

The V call is TRBV18, the J call TRBJ2-5; a possible D gene is TRBD1 (5 bases). The CDR3 has 14 amino acids. Germline V CDR1 and CDR2: KGHSH, LQKENI. With 3 bases removed from V and 4 bases from J, the gap between germline ends came to 12 bases. CDR3 region: CASSPSGQGETQYF. CDR3 nucleotides: TGTGCCAGCTCACCTTCCGGGCAGGGAGAGACCCAGTACTTC.

V usage is TRBV27 and J usage is TRBJ1-5, with 11 bases aligning to TRBD1. CDR1 is MNHEY and CDR2 is SMNVEV in the germline V gene (reference sequence). Unmatched junction bases numbered 5, after V lost 7 bases and J lost 0 bases. CDR3 length: 16 residues. For the CDR3, the DNA is TGTGCCAGCATCCCGGGACAGGGGGGTAGCAATCAGCCCCAGCATTTT. Amino acids: CASIPGQGGSNQPQHF.